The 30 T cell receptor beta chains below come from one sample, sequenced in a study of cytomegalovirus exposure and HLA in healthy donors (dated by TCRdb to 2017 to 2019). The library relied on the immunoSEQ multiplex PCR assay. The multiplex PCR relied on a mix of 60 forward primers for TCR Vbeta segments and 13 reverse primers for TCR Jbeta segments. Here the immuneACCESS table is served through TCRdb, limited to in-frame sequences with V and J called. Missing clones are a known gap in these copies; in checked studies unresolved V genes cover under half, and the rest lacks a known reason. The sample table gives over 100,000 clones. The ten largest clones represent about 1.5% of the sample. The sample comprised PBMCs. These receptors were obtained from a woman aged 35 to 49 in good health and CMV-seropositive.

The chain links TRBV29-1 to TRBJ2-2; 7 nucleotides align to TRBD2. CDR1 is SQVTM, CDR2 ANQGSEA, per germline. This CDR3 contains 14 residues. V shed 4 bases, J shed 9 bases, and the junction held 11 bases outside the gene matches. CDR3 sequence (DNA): TGCAGCGTTGGGACTAGTCCGGGGACCCGGGAGCTGTTTTTT. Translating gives CSVGTSPGTRELFF.

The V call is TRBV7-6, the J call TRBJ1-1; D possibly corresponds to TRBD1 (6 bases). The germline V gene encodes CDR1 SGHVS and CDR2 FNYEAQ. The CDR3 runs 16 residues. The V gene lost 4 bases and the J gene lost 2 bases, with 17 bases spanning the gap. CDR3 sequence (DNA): TGTGCCAGCAGCTCCTGGGGGCTAAAGGGCAACACTGAAGCTTTCTTT. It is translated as CASSSWGLKGNTEAFF.

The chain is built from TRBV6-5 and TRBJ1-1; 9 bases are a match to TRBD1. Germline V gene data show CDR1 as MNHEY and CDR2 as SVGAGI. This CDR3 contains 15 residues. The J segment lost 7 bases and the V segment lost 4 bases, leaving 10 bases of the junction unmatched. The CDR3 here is CASSSGTGLSIEAFF. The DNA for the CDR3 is TGTGCCAGCAGTTCCGGGACAGGGTTATCTATTGAAGCTTTCTTT.

The CDR3 reads CASSDGSSYNEQFF. CDR3 bases: TGTGCCAGCAGTGACGGGAGCTCCTACAATGAGCAGTTCTTC. The chain uses TRBV6-4 and TRBJ2-1; possible D gene TRBD2, 5 bases. This CDR3 region has 14 residues. CDR1 and CDR2 (germline): MRHNA, SNTAGT. V dropped 2 bases and J dropped 0 bases, with 5 bases sitting between them.

Written as DNA, the CDR3 is TGCGCCAGCAGCCAAGATGGACTCAACAATGAGCAGTTCTTC. Encoded protein: CASSQDGLNNEQFF. The chain carries TRBV4-1 and TRBJ2-1; perhaps TRBD2 as D (5 bases). The CDR3 has 14 amino acids. Germline V gene sequence: CDR1 MGHRA, CDR2 YSYEKL. The V gene lost 0 bases and the J gene lost 5 bases, with 8 bases spanning the gap.

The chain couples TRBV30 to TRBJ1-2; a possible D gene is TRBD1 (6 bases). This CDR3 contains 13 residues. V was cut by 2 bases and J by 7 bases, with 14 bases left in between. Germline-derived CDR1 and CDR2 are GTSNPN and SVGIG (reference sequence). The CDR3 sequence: CAWSPNRVRGYTF. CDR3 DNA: TGTGCCTGGAGTCCTAACAGGGTTCGTGGCTACACCTTC.

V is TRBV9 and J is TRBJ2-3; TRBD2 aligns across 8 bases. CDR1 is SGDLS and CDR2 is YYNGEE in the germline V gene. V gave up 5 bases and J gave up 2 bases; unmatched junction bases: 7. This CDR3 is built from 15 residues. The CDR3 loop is CASSAGGGNTDTQYF. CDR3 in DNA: TGTGCCAGCAGTGCCGGGGGGGGGAACACAGATACGCAGTATTTT.

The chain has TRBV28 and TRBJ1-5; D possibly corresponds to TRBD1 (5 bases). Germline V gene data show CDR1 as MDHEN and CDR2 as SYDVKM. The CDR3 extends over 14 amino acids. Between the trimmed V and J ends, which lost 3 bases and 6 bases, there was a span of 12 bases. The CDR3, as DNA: TGTGCCAGCAGTTTTGGGGGGGAGCCTCAGCCCCAGCATTTT. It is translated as CASSFGGEPQPQHF. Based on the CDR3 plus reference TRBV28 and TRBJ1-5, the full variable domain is DVKVTQSSRYLVKRTGEKVFLECVQDMDHENMFWYRQDPGLGLRLIYFSYDVKMKEKGDIPEGYSVSREKKERFSLILESASTNQTSMYLCASSFGGEPQPQHFGDGTRLSIL.

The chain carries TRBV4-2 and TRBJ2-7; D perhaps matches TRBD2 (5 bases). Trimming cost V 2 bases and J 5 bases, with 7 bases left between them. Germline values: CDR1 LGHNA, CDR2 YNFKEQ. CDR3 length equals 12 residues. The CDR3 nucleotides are TGTGCCAGCAGCCAAACTAGGGACGAGCAGTACTTC. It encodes CASSQTRDEQYF.

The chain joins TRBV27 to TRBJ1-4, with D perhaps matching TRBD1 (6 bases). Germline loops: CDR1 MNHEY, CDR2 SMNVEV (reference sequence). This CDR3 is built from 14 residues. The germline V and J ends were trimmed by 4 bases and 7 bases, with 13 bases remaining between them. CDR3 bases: TGTGCCAGCAGTTCGGGCTCCAGGGGTGAAAAACTGTTTTTT. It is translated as CASSSGSRGEKLFF.

The CDR3 loop reads CASSQDTMLREGREQFF. DNA for the CDR3: TGCGCCAGCAGCCAAGATACGATGTTACGGGAGGGCCGTGAGCAGTTCTTC. The V gene is TRBV4-1, the J gene TRBJ2-1, with 8 bases lining up with TRBD2. With 0 bases clipped from V and 9 bases from J, the junction kept 13 bases outside the gene matches. CDR1 and CDR2 (germline): MGHRA, YSYEKL. This CDR3 has 17 amino acids.

The CDR3 region has the DNA TGTGCCATCAGTGAGTCGAAGACAGGGACGGCGAACACTGAAGCTTTCTTT. Its protein is CAISESKTGTANTEAFF. The chain couples TRBV10-3 to TRBJ1-1, with 7 bases lining up with TRBD1. CDR1 and CDR2 (germline): ENHRY, SYGVKD. This CDR3 is 17 amino acids long. The junction had 8 bases not matched to a gene; V was cut back by 0 bases and J by 1 base.

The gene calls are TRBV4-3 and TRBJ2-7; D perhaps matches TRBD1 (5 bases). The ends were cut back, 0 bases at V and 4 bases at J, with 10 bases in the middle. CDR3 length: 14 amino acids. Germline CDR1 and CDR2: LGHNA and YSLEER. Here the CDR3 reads CASSQDRQGYEQYF. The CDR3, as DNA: TGCGCCAGCAGCCAAGATAGGCAGGGATACGAGCAGTACTTC.

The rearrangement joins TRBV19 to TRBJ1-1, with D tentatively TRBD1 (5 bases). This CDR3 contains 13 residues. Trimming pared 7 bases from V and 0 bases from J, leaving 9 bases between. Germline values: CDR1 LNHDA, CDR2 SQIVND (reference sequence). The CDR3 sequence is CASNNRLNTEAFF. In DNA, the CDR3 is TGTGCCAGTAACAACAGGTTGAACACTGAAGCTTTCTTT. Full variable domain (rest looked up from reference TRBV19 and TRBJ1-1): DGGITQSPKYLFRKEGQNVTLSCEQNLNHDAMYWYRQDPGQGLRLIYYSQIVNDFQKGDIAEGYSVSREKKESFPLTVTSAQKNPTAFYLCASNNRLNTEAFFGQGTRLTVV.

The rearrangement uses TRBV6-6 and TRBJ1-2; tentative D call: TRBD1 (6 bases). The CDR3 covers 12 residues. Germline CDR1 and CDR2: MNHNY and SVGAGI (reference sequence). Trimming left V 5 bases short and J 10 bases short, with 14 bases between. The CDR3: CASSENRVIYTF. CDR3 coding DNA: TGTGCCAGCAGTGAGAACAGGGTAATCTACACCTTC.

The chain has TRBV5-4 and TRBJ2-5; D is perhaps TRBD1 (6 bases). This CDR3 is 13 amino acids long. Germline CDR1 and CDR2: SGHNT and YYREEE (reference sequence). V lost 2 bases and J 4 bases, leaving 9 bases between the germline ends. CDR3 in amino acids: CASSLQGGETQYF. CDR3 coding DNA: TGTGCCAGCAGCTTACAGGGTGGAGAGACCCAGTACTTC.

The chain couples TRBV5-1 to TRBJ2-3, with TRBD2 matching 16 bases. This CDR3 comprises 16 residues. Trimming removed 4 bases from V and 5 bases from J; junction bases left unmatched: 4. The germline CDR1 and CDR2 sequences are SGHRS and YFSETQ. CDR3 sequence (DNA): TGCGCCAGCAGCCCCGGGACTAGCGGGAGGGGAGATACGCAGTATTTT. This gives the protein CASSPGTSGRGDTQYF.

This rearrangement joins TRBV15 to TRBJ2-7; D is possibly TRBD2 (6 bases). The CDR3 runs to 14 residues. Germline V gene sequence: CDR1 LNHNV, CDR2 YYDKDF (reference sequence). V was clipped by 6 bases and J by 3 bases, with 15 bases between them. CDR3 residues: CATSEGSGGYEQYF. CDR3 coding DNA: TGTGCCACCAGTGAGGGTAGCGGAGGCTACGAGCAGTACTTC.

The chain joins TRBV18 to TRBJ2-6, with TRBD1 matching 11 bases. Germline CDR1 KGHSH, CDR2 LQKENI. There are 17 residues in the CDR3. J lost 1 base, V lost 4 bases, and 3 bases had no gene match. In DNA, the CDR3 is TGTGCCAGCTCACTTGGACAGGGGGCATCTGGGGCCAACGTCCTGACTTTC. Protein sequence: CASSLGQGASGANVLTF.

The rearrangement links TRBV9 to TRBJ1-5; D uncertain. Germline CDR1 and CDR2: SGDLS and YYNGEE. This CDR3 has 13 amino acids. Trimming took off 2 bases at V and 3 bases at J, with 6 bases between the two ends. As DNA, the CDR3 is TGTGCCAGCAGCGTCAGTTCCAATCAGCCCCAGCATTTT. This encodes CASSVSSNQPQHF.

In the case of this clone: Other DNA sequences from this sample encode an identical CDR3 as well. The CDR3 DNA reads TGTGCCAGCAGTTTCGGACAGGGCTACGAGCAGTACTTC. This gives the protein CASSFGQGYEQYF. The chain employs TRBV27 and TRBJ2-7; 8 nucleotides match TRBD1. This CDR3 contains 13 residues. V lost 3 bases to trimming and J lost 3 bases; unmatched junction nucleotides: 1. Per the germline V gene, CDR1 is MNHEY and CDR2 is SMNVEV (reference sequence).

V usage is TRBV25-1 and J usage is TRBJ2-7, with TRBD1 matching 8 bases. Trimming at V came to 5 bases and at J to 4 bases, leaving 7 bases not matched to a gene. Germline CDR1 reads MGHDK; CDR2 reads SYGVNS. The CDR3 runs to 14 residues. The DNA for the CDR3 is TGTGCCAGCAGTCCCAGGGGGCCCCCTTACGAGCAGTACTTC. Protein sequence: CASSPRGPPYEQYF.

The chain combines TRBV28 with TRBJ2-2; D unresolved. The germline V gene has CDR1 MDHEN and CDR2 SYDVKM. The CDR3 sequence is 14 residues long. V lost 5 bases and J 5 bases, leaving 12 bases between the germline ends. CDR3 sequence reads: CASSTSRVTGELFF. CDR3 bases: TGTGCCAGCAGTACCTCACGGGTAACCGGGGAGCTGTTTTTT. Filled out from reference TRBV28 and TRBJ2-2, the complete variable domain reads DVKVTQSSRYLVKRTGEKVFLECVQDMDHENMFWYRQDPGLGLRLIYFSYDVKMKEKGDIPEGYSVSREKKERFSLILESASTNQTSMYLCASSTSRVTGELFFGEGSRLTVL.

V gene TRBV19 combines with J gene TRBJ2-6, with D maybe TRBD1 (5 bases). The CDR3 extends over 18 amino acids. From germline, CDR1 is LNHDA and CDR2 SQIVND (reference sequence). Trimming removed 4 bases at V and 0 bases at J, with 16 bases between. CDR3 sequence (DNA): TGTGCCAGTAGTAAGGGGAACAGTTACAGCTCTGGGGCCAACGTCCTGACTTTC. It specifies CASSKGNSYSSGANVLTF.

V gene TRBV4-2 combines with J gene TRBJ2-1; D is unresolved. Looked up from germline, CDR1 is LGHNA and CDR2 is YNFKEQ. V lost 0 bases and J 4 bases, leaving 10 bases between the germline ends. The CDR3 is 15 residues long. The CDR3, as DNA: TGTGCCAGCAGCCAAGAGGCGGTGCCATACAATGAGCAGTTCTTC. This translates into CASSQEAVPYNEQFF.

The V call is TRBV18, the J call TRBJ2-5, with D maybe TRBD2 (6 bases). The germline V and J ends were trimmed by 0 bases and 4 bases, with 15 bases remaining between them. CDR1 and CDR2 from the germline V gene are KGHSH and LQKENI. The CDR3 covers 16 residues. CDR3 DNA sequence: TGTGCCAGCTCACCACCGACCGGGAGAGGGCGAGAGACCCAGTACTTC. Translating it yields CASSPPTGRGRETQYF.

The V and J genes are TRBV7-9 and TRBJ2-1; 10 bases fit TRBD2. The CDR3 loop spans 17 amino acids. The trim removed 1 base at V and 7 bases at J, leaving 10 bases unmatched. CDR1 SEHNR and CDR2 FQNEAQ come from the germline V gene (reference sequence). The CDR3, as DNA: TGTGCCAGCAGCTTAGTCACTAGCGGGATGCTAGGAAATGAGCAGTTCTTC. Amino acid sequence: CASSLVTSGMLGNEQFF. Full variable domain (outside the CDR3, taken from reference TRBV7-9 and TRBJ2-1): DTGVSQNPRHKITKRGQNVTFRCDPISEHNRLYWYRQTLGQGPEFLTYFQNEAQLEKSRLLSDRFSAERPKGSFSTLEIQRTEQGDSAMYLCASSLVTSGMLGNEQFFGPGTRLTVL.

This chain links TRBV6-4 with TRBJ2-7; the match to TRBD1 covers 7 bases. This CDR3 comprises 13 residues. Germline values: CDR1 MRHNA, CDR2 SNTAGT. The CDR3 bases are TGTGCTCAGACGGACAGGATTCGCTACGAGCAGTACTTC. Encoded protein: CAQTDRIRYEQYF.

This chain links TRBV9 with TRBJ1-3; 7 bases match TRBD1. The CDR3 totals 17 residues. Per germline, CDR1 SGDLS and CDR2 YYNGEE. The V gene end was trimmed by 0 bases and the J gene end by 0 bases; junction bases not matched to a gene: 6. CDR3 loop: CASSVGRQGASGNTIYF. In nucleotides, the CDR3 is TGTGCCAGCAGCGTAGGCAGACAGGGTGCCTCTGGAAACACCATATATTTT.

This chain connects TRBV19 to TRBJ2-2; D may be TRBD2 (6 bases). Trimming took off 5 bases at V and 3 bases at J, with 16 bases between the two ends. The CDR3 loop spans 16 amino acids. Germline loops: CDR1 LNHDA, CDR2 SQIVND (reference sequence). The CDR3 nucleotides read TGTGCCAGTAGTGTTCCTAGCGTAGGTGACACCGGGGAGCTGTTTTTT. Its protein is CASSVPSVGDTGELFF.